The 30 T cell receptor beta chains in this list originate from one sample, sequenced in a study of OX40 agonist ivuxolimab in advanced cancers. Sequencing was performed with immunoSEQ multiplex PCR; in TCRdb, only in-frame clones are kept and a portion is missing. Counted here are 20,000 to 25,000 clones, approximately 83% occurring once; the ten biggest clones make up 35% to 50%. Sequenced here: CD4+ or CD8+ T cells sorted from blood, sampled in a trial of the OX40 agonist ivuxolimab. The receptors were gathered from an adult with an advanced solid tumor such as melanoma, head and neck, liver or kidney cancer.

CDR3 bases: TGTGCCATCAGTGAGTCGGGGGGAGAAGGAATCTACAATGAGCAGTTCTTC. Protein sequence: CAISESGGEGIYNEQFF. The rearrangement uses TRBV10-3 and TRBJ2-1, with a possible D match to TRBD2 (6 bases). Per the germline V gene, CDR1 is ENHRY and CDR2 is SYGVKD. The CDR3 covers 17 residues. V lost 0 bases and J 3 bases, leaving 15 bases between the germline ends.

The chain is built from TRBV13 and TRBJ2-5; D is ambiguous. The CDR3 contains 13 residues. The ends were cut back, 1 base at V and 2 bases at J, with 5 bases in the middle. Germline V gene data show CDR1 as PRHDT and CDR2 as FYEKMQ (reference sequence). For the CDR3, the DNA is TGTGCCAGCAGCTTAGAAAGTCAAGAGACCCAGTACTTC. This codes for CASSLESQETQYF.

This clone appeared a few times. The chain has TRBV7-9 and TRBJ1-4; D is unresolved. The germline V gene encodes CDR1 SEHNR and CDR2 FQNEAQ (reference sequence). The CDR3 spans 12 residues. V lost 2 bases and J 2 bases, leaving 0 bases between the germline ends. CDR3 in DNA: TGTGCCAGCAGCTTAACTAATGAAAAACTGTTTTTT. This translates into CASSLTNEKLFF.

The chain recombines TRBV7-9 with TRBJ2-5; unclear D gene. The CDR3 extends over 13 amino acids. V lost 1 base and J 2 bases, leaving 5 bases between the germline ends. The germline V gene has CDR1 SEHNR and CDR2 FQNEAQ (reference sequence). The DNA of the CDR3 is TGTGCCAGCAGCTTAGTGGGACAAGAGACCCAGTACTTC. Translated: CASSLVGQETQYF.

This sequence joins TRBV7-9 and TRBJ1-5, with 9 bases aligning to TRBD1. Germline loops: CDR1 SEHNR, CDR2 FQNEAQ (reference sequence). This CDR3 spans 16 amino acids. The junction had 10 bases not matched to a gene; V was cut back by 5 bases and J by 5 bases. CDR3 bases: TGTGCCAGCAGCCCCGCGGGACAGGGCGATTATCAGCCCCAGCATTTT. It yields the protein CASSPAGQGDYQPQHF.

This clone was recorded once. This chain connects TRBV6-5 to TRBJ2-7; D may correspond to TRBD1 or TRBD2 (5 bases each). V was cut by 6 bases and J by 0 bases, with 15 bases left in between. The length of the CDR3 is 15 residues. The germline gives CDR1 MNHEY, CDR2 SVGAGI. The DNA of the CDR3 is TGTGCCAGCAGCCCCGGGACCGATAGCTCCTACGAGCAGTACTTC. Its translation: CASSPGTDSSYEQYF.

The chain combines TRBV4-1 with TRBJ2-5; the D gene is possibly TRBD2 (6 bases). There are 17 residues in the CDR3. The V end was cut by 4 bases, the J end by 3 bases, with 21 bases between. CDR1 MGHRA and CDR2 YSYEKL come from the germline V gene. The CDR3 region has the DNA TGCGCCAGCAGCCTAACCCTGGGGGGTTCCACCGAAGAGACCCAGTACTTC. This sequence encodes CASSLTLGGSTEETQYF.

The rearrangement links TRBV5-1 to TRBJ1-2; D uncertain. The V gene's germline CDR1 is SGHRS and CDR2 YFSETQ. This CDR3 contains 13 residues. Trimming removed 0 bases from V and 1 base from J, with 4 bases in between. CDR3 in DNA: TGCGCCAGCAGCTTGGGGGTTAACTATGGCTACACCTTC. The encoded protein is CASSLGVNYGYTF.

This rearrangement joins TRBV27 to TRBJ2-7, with 9 nucleotides matching TRBD1. CDR3 length equals 15 residues. The germline CDR1 and CDR2 sequences are MNHEY and SMNVEV (reference sequence). V dropped 4 bases and J dropped 3; count of bases not matched to a gene: 7. DNA for the CDR3: TGTGCCAGCAGTTCCGGGACAGGGCACCTCTACGAGCAGTACTTC. Encoded protein: CASSSGTGHLYEQYF.

Worth noting for this clone: Mismatch with germline at one junction end may stem from a read error. V usage is TRBV20-1 and J usage is TRBJ1-2; 7 positions match TRBD1. The CDR3 is 11 amino acids. CDR1 DFQATT and CDR2 SNEGSKA come from the germline V gene (reference sequence). The DNA for the CDR3 is TGCAGTGCTAGAGCCTCGACAGGGCAGATCTTC. This gives the protein CSARASTGQIF.

This chain uses TRBV30 with TRBJ2-1; D is possibly TRBD1 or TRBD2 (5 bases each). Germline-derived CDR1 and CDR2 are GTSNPN and SVGIG (reference sequence). The V end lost 5 bases, the J end lost 0 bases, and 11 bases lay between the germline ends. This CDR3 is built from 14 residues. The DNA of the CDR3 is TGTGCCTGGGCCGGGACCAGCTCCTACAATGAGCAGTTCTTC. This encodes CAWAGTSSYNEQFF.

By proportion, this clone is medium-sized. The sample carries other DNA sequences with the same CDR3. The CDR3 region is CASEGDTQYF. The CDR3 region has the DNA TGTGCCAGTGAGGGGGATACGCAGTATTTT. The chain couples TRBV19 to TRBJ2-3; either TRBD1 or TRBD2 may fit D (5 bases each). Germline CDR1 is LNHDA and CDR2 is SQIVND (reference sequence). With 8 bases removed from V and 6 bases from J, the gap between germline ends came to 6 bases. CDR3 size: 10 residues.

The rearrangement uses TRBV5-6 and TRBJ2-7; 11 bases align to TRBD2. Trimming took 4 bases from V and 4 from J; bases not matched to a gene: 4. This CDR3 region has 14 residues. Germline CDR1 reads SGHDT; CDR2 reads YYEEEE. The CDR3 DNA reads as TGTGCCAGCAGCGGCGGGACTAGCGGTTACGAGCAGTACTTC. It is translated as CASSGGTSGYEQYF.

The chain links TRBV7-9 to TRBJ2-7; possibly TRBD2 for D (6 bases). The V end was cut by 9 bases, the J end by 4 bases, with 10 bases between. Looked up from germline, CDR1 is SEHNR and CDR2 is FQNEAQ (reference sequence). This CDR3 contains 11 residues. The CDR3 DNA reads as TGTGCCAGAGCTGGGGGGTACGAGCAGTACTTC. It is translated as CARAGGYEQYF.

This clone was seen only a few times. The chain links TRBV28 to TRBJ2-7; 10 positions match TRBD2. The CDR3 covers 15 residues. Germline V gene lookup returns CDR1 MDHEN and CDR2 SYDVKM. V shed 10 bases and J 7 bases; nucleotides not matched to a gene: 16. CDR3: CATRGVLAGVGEQYF. For the CDR3, the DNA is TGTGCCACACGGGGAGTGCTAGCGGGAGTAGGGGAGCAGTACTTC. Supplemented by reference TRBV28 and TRBJ2-7, the full variable domain reads DVKVTQSSRYLVKRTGEKVFLECVQDMDHENMFWYRQDPGLGLRLIYFSYDVKMKEKGDIPEGYSVSREKKERFSLILESASTNQTSMYLCATRGVLAGVGEQYFGPGTRLTVT.

V and J are TRBV5-1 and TRBJ2-1; 9 nucleotides agree with TRBD2. V was clipped by 0 bases and J by 6 bases; unmatched bases: 4. The CDR3 is made up of 15 amino acids. In germline, CDR1 is SGHRS, CDR2 YFSETQ. The CDR3 DNA reads TGCGCCAGCAGCTTGGCTTCTAGCGGGACCAATGAGCAGTTCTTC. This encodes CASSLASSGTNEQFF. Based on the CDR3 plus reference TRBV5-1 and TRBJ2-1, the full variable domain is KAGVTQTPRYLIKTRGQQVTLSCSPISGHRSVSWYQQTPGQGLQFLFEYFSETQRNKGNFPGRFSGRQFSNSRSEMNVSTLELGDSALYLCASSLASSGTNEQFFGPGTRLTVL.

The chain joins TRBV7-2 to TRBJ2-7; 13 nucleotides agree with TRBD2. The trim removed 5 bases at V and 4 bases at J, leaving 2 bases unmatched. CDR1 SGHTA and CDR2 FQGNSA come from the germline V gene. This CDR3 comprises 14 residues. CDR3 residues: CASSPGLAGYEQYF. CDR3 nucleotides: TGTGCCAGCAGCCCGGGACTAGCGGGATACGAGCAGTACTTC. Variable domain in full (rest from reference TRBV7-2 and TRBJ2-7): GAGVSQSPSNKVTEKGKDVELRCDPISGHTALYWYRQSLGQGLEFLIYFQGNSAPDKSGLPSDRFSAERTGGSVSTLTIQRTQQEDSAVYLCASSPGLAGYEQYFGPGTRLTVT.

The chain links TRBV19 to TRBJ1-4; D not resolved. Deletions cut 5 bases from V and 3 bases from J, with 7 bases between. The germline CDR1 and CDR2 sequences are LNHDA and SQIVND (reference sequence). This CDR3 is built from 13 residues. This CDR3 is CASSELANEKLFF. CDR3 nucleotides: TGTGCCAGTAGTGAGTTGGCTAATGAAAAACTGTTTTTT.

The genes are TRBV28 and TRBJ1-1; D call uncertain. V was shortened by 6 bases and J by 0 bases, with 23 bases between the two germline ends. CDR3 size: 18 residues. Germline assignment: CDR1 MDHEN and CDR2 SYDVKM. The CDR3 region has the DNA TGTGCCAGCAGCCATCCGCCGGCAGGATTCTTCATGAACACTGAAGCTTTCTTT. Translation: CASSHPPAGFFMNTEAFF.

This clone has only one observation. The chain has TRBV7-9 and TRBJ2-1; 12 nucleotides line up with TRBD2. With 5 bases clipped from V and 8 bases from J, the junction kept 10 bases outside the gene matches. From germline, CDR1 is SEHNR and CDR2 FQNEAQ (reference sequence). The CDR3 contains 16 residues. The CDR3 sequence is CASSPRASGGAYEQFF. Written as DNA, the CDR3 is TGTGCCAGCAGCCCCCGGGCTAGCGGGGGGGCCTATGAGCAGTTCTTC.

The rearrangement links TRBV28 to TRBJ2-1, with D possibly matching TRBD2 (6 bases). Trimming removed 4 bases at V and 4 bases at J, with 14 bases between. CDR1 MDHEN and CDR2 SYDVKM come from the germline V gene. The CDR3 covers 15 residues. The CDR3 DNA is TGTGCCAGCAGTTCCGGGACGGAGGGATACAATGAGCAGTTCTTC. Translated: CASSSGTEGYNEQFF.

The genes are TRBV27 and TRBJ2-5; 8 positions agree with TRBD1. The CDR3 has 15 residues. In germline, CDR1 is MNHEY, CDR2 SMNVEV (reference sequence). With 5 bases clipped from V and 1 base from J, the junction kept 6 bases outside the gene matches. The CDR3 sequence: CASSGSGGSQETQYF. The CDR3 coding sequence is TGTGCCAGCAGTGGGTCAGGGGGCAGCCAAGAGACCCAGTACTTC.

This chain connects TRBV28 to TRBJ1-1, with D possibly TRBD1 on 5 matching bases. Trimming stripped 4 bases from V and 0 bases from J, with 12 bases between. This CDR3 is built from 15 residues. Per the germline V gene, CDR1 is MDHEN and CDR2 is SYDVKM. CDR3 sequence reads: CASSSRQTMNTEAFF. DNA of the CDR3: TGTGCCAGCAGTTCCCGACAGACCATGAACACTGAAGCTTTCTTT.

The chain is built from TRBV4-2 and TRBJ2-7; TRBD1 matches at 8 bases. This CDR3 region has 14 residues. The germline gives CDR1 LGHNA, CDR2 YNFKEQ. With 3 bases clipped from V and 5 bases from J, the junction kept 6 bases outside the gene matches. CDR3 sequence: CASSQTGVGDEQYF. DNA for the CDR3: TGTGCCAGCAGCCAGACAGGGGTCGGCGACGAGCAGTACTTC.

The V call is TRBV19, the J call TRBJ2-1, with 9 bases identical to TRBD2. The junction had 3 bases not matched to a gene; V was cut back by 6 bases and J by 0 bases. Germline V gene sequence: CDR1 LNHDA, CDR2 SQIVND (reference sequence). The CDR3 covers 15 residues. The CDR3 DNA reads TGTGCCAGTAGCCAGACTAGCGGCTCCTACAATGAGCAGTTCTTC. This gives the protein CASSQTSGSYNEQFF.

This clone is a singleton in its sample. The chain is built from TRBV27 and TRBJ1-5, with D possibly TRBD1 on 6 matching bases. CDR3 length: 13 residues. V was shortened by 8 bases and J by 1 base, with 9 bases between the two germline ends. In germline, CDR1 is MNHEY, CDR2 SMNVEV (reference sequence). The CDR3 loop reads CASSDRSNQPQHF. The CDR3 coding sequence is TGTGCCAGCTCGGACAGAAGCAATCAGCCCCAGCATTTT.

The rearrangement uses TRBV19 and TRBJ2-1, with D perhaps matching TRBD1 (6 bases). The CDR3 has 13 amino acids. Between the trimmed V and J ends, which lost 5 bases and 6 bases, there was a span of 11 bases. The germline V gene encodes CDR1 LNHDA and CDR2 SQIVND (reference sequence). The CDR3 region is CASSAGQINEQFF. The DNA of the CDR3 is TGTGCCAGTAGTGCAGGACAGATCAATGAGCAGTTCTTC. The entire variable domain, with the rest obtained from reference TRBV19 and TRBJ2-1, is as follows: DGGITQSPKYLFRKEGQNVTLSCEQNLNHDAMYWYRQDPGQGLRLIYYSQIVNDFQKGDIAEGYSVSREKKESFPLTVTSAQKNPTAFYLCASSAGQINEQFFGPGTRLTVL.

The V call is TRBV15, the J call TRBJ1-5, with D tentatively TRBD1 (6 bases). The germline V gene has CDR1 LNHNV and CDR2 YYDKDF (reference sequence). V was shortened by 5 bases and J by 4 bases, with 9 bases between the two germline ends. The CDR3 length is 13 residues. CDR3 region: CATSPGQNQPQHF. The CDR3 region has the DNA TGTGCCACCAGCCCTGGACAGAATCAGCCCCAGCATTTT.

The rearrangement uses TRBV5-1 and TRBJ2-5; D perhaps matches TRBD2 (6 bases). V was trimmed by 4 bases and J by 8 bases, leaving 18 bases between them. Germline values: CDR1 SGHRS, CDR2 YFSETQ. The CDR3 consists of 14 residues. CDR3 bases: TGCGCCAGCAGCACCGGGAGCACCCTGCAAACCCAGTACTTC. Residues: CASSTGSTLQTQYF.

The rearrangement links TRBV28 to TRBJ1-4; D ambiguous. CDR1 and CDR2 from the germline V gene are MDHEN and SYDVKM. V was cut by 1 base and J by 0 bases, with 18 bases left in between. The CDR3 sequence is 19 residues long. The CDR3 loop is CASSLYPREAPSTNEKLFF. The CDR3 DNA reads as TGTGCCAGCAGTTTATACCCTCGGGAGGCACCCTCAACTAATGAAAAACTGTTTTTT.